A selection of T cell receptor beta chains follows, all from one sample in a study of T cell repertoires in breast cancer. Each CDR3 protein is one row after TCRdb ran MiXCR on the emulsion pairing reads. The sample consists of under 850 distinct CDR3 sequences, under 35% of them appearing once. Sequenced input: CD8+ T cells. The source is a pool of human donors with breast cancer or a healthy control (not recorded which). Each CDR3 is given with its conserved first and last residue. The order of the fields is CDR3 DNA, CDR3 protein, clone size, V gene, D gene, J gene. D genes are given only for firm matches. A row's size may be missing; if present it is once, few, many or a size class.

TGTGCCAGCAGCTTAGATGGACCAGGGGGCACCGGGGAGCTGTTTTTT CASSLDGPGGTGELFF large TRBV7-2 TRBD1 TRBJ2-2
TGTGCCATCAGTGCAGGGGGCGAAGAGGCTTTCTTT CAISAGGEEAFF NA TRBV10-3 TRBD1 TRBJ1-1
TGTGCCAGCAGCTTAGCCGGGACTACGGCGACCTACGAGCAGTACTTC CASSLAGTTATYEQYF few TRBV7-3 TRBD2 TRBJ2-7
TGTGCCAGCAGCTCAGTAGTCTGGCGTAGGGGCACAGATACGCAGTATTTT CASSSVVWRRGTDTQYF few TRBV7-2 NA TRBJ2-3
TGTGCCAGCAACCGTGGGCAGACCCAAGAGACCCAGTACTTC CASNRGQTQETQYF NA TRBV7-2 NA TRBJ2-5
TGTGCCAGCGGCCGCGGAGGGACTCCCAATGAGCAGTTCTTC CASGRGGTPNEQFF NA TRBV14 NA TRBJ2-1
TGTGCCAGCAGCCCAAGGTCGGACGGACACTCGGACACTGAAGCTTTCTTT CASSPRSDGHSDTEAFF NA TRBV7-3 NA TRBJ1-1
TGTGCCAGCAGCTTAACCGGGACTACGGCTACCTACGAGCAGTACTTC CASSLTGTTATYEQYF large TRBV7-3 TRBD2 TRBJ2-7
TGTGCCAGCAGATCGGACAAACCCGGTCAGCCCCAGCATTTT CASRSDKPGQPQHF NA TRBV6-4 NA TRBJ1-5
TGTGCCAGCAGCCTACTCGGCCTAGGTGCGGGCAATCAGCCCCAGCATTTT CASSLLGLGAGNQPQHF few TRBV7-2 NA TRBJ1-5
TGTGCCACCATGACAGCGACGAGCACCAGGGAGCTGTTTTTT CATMTATSTRELFF NA TRBV7-2 NA TRBJ2-2
TGTGCCAGTAGTATAGGTACGATGTCAGCCAAAAACATTCAGTACTTC CASSIGTMSAKNIQYF NA TRBV19 NA TRBJ2-4
TGTGCCAGCAGTGAAAGAGGCTACGATGAGACCCAGTACTTC CASSERGYDETQYF large TRBV6-1 NA TRBJ2-5
TGTGCCAGCAGCTTACTAGCGGGGGGCACAGATACGCAGTATTTT CASSLLAGGTDTQYF medium-sized TRBV7-6 TRBD2 TRBJ2-3
TGTGCCAGCAGCTGGGAAAGAGGGGAGATGTTTTTT CASSWERGEMFF NA TRBV7-9 NA TRBJ2-2
TGTGCCAGCAGTTTCCCGGGGCGTGAGACCCAGTACTTC CASSFPGRETQYF many TRBV12-3/TRBV12-4 NA TRBJ2-5
TGTGCCGGCAGGCGGGCGCCCGGGGACAGCTCCTACGAGCAGTACTTC CAGRRAPGDSSYEQYF NA TRBV6-8 TRBD1 TRBJ2-7
TGTGCCAGCAGCCCTAGACAGGGATATAATTCACCCCCCCACTTT CASSPRQGYNSPPHF NA TRBV7-6 TRBD1 TRBJ1-6
TGTGCCAGCAGCCGGGGAGGACGCTATAGCAATCAGCCCCAGCATTTT CASSRGGRYSNQPQHF large TRBV7-4 NA TRBJ1-5
TGTGCCAGCAGCTTAGCCTCGGCGGGGACTAGCGGGGGGCACCCCTACGAGCAGTACTTC CASSLASAGTSGGHPYEQYF large TRBV7-2 TRBD2 TRBJ2-7
TGTGCCAGCAGTTTAGCGACGACTAGCGGGGGGAATACGCAGTATTTT CASSLATTSGGNTQYF few TRBV12-3/TRBV12-4 TRBD2 TRBJ2-3
TGTGCCAGCAGCCGCATAGCGGGGGGGATAAATACGCAGTATTTT CASSRIAGGINTQYF medium-sized TRBV7-2 TRBD2 TRBJ2-3
TGCGCCAGCAGTGCAGACAGGTCTGAACTGTTTTTT CASSADRSELFF medium-sized TRBV10-1 NA TRBJ1-4
TGTGCCAGCAGCTGGGACAGCGGGGAGCTGTTTTTT CASSWDSGELFF medium-sized TRBV7-9 TRBD1 TRBJ2-2
TGTGCCAGCAGTTACGGACAGGGGGCGAATGGCTACACCTTC CASSYGQGANGYTF medium-sized TRBV6-5 TRBD1 TRBJ1-2
TGTGCCAGCAGCGGCTCGGGGGGCCATATCCAAGAGACCCAGTACTTC CASSGSGGHIQETQYF large TRBV7-2 NA TRBJ2-5
TGTGTCAGCAACGGGGGGGCCATTAACAGTGAGCAGTTCTTC CVSNGGAINSEQFF NA TRBV6-6 TRBD2 TRBJ2-1
TGTGCCACCAGTGATTCTACAGGGAACTATGGCTACACCTTC CATSDSTGNYGYTF medium-sized TRBV24-1 NA TRBJ1-2
TGTGCCAGCACGAACAGCGGGGGGGCCGTGGAGACCCAGTACTTC CASTNSGGAVETQYF many TRBV7-9 TRBD2 TRBJ2-5
TGTGCCAGCAGTTTGGGGGACGAGTGGACAGATACGCAGTATTTT CASSLGDEWTDTQYF few TRBV6-6 NA TRBJ2-3
TGTGCCAGCAGCTTAGGTGCTAGTACTCTCTACGAGCAGTACTTC CASSLGASTLYEQYF medium-sized TRBV7-6 NA TRBJ2-7
TGTGCCAGCAGAACCACAGATCCAGGACAGGGTCCCGGAGAGCAGTACTTC CASRTTDPGQGPGEQYF NA TRBV6-8 TRBD1 TRBJ2-7
TGTGCCAGCAGCCGGAAGTGGAGCGAAGAGACCCAGTACTTC CASSRKWSEETQYF NA TRBV7-2 NA TRBJ2-5
TGTGCCAGCAGTTCCCACAGGCAATATAGCAATCAGCCCCAGCATTTT CASSSHRQYSNQPQHF many TRBV6-1 NA TRBJ1-5
TGTGCCAGCAGTTCCCTGGGGAACGAGCAGTTCTTC CASSSLGNEQFF NA TRBV6-1 NA TRBJ2-1
TGTGCCAGCAGCTCGACAGGGGGCTTTCAAGAGACCCAGTACTTC CASSSTGGFQETQYF NA TRBV7-3 TRBD1 TRBJ2-5
TGTGCCAGCAGCTTAAACGGCCCAGATACGCATTATTTT CASSLNGPDTHYF once TRBV7-2 NA TRBJ2-3
TGTGCCAGCAACGGGAGGGCCATTAACAATGAGCAGTTCTTC CASNGRAINNEQFF large TRBV6-1 TRBD2 TRBJ2-1
TGTGCCAGCAGCTGGGTAAGGGGCGCCGGGGGCACCGAAGCTTTCTTT CASSWVRGAGGTEAFF NA TRBV7-2 NA TRBJ1-1
TGCGCCAGCAGCCAAGCTTTAGGAAGCAATCAGCCCCAGCATTTT CASSQALGSNQPQHF few TRBV4-3 NA TRBJ1-5
TGTGCCAGCAGCTTAATGGGCAGTCTCGGGGATACGCAGTATTTT CASSLMGSLGDTQYF hyperexpanded TRBV7-3 NA TRBJ2-3
TGTGCCAGCAGCCGGGGGCAGGGAATTTCCTACGAGCAGTACTTC CASSRGQGISYEQYF few TRBV7-2 NA TRBJ2-7
TGTGCCAGCAGCTTACTGGCGGGGGGGCCTTTTGAGCAGTTCTTC CASSLLAGGPFEQFF few TRBV7-8 TRBD2 TRBJ2-1
TGTGCCAGCAGCTTAGCAGGGGGCGACGGCTACACCTTC CASSLAGGDGYTF medium-sized TRBV7-8 TRBD1 TRBJ1-2